This T cell receptor (beta chain) was recovered during a study of T-cell reconstitution after alpha-beta-depleted transplantation in children. V lost 0 bases and J lost 0, with 19 bases in between. The CDR3 consists of 18 residues. Per germline, CDR1 SQVTM and CDR2 ANQGSEA. Preparation of the TCRbeta library involved a method that used unique molecular identifiers. TCRdb re-analysed the PCR reads in MiXCR, keeping a single row per CDR3 protein. The profile covers some 500,000 distinct CDR3 sequences, with approximately 32% appearing a single time and 2% to 3% taken by the ten largest. The V gene is TRBV29-1, the J gene TRBJ2-3; possible D gene TRBD2, 5 bases. Sequencing used PBMCs from the stem cell graft donor, obtained from the stem cell graft. This clonotype originated in a human donor who donated a stem cell graft to a child with aplastic anemia. The CDR3 sequence: CSVEDNKVSGVSTDTQYF. For the CDR3, the DNA is TGCAGCGTTGAAGATAATAAGGTGTCCGGGGTTAGCACAGATACGCAGTATTTT.